The T cell receptor (beta chain) under discussion was sequenced for a study of T cell changes during pregnancy in multiple sclerosis. Clones were read by immunoSEQ multiplex PCR, and TCRdb kept only the in-frame ones, dropping some. The table has approximately 48,000 clones, roughly nine tenths seen once. The V gene end was trimmed by 4 bases and the J gene end by 6 bases; junction bases not matched to a gene: 7. The germline gives CDR1 LGHNA, CDR2 YNFKEQ. The CDR3 is 14 residues long. This chain joins TRBV4-2 and TRBJ2-7, with TRBD2 matching 9 bases. The receptor's source is a female donor with multiple sclerosis, enrolled in a pregnancy study. The starting material was CD8+ T cells from peripheral blood mononuclear cells, obtained before pregnancy. The CDR3 DNA reads TGTGCCAGCAGCCTAGCGGGGGTCGGACTCGAGCAGTACTTC. This encodes CASSLAGVGLEQYF.